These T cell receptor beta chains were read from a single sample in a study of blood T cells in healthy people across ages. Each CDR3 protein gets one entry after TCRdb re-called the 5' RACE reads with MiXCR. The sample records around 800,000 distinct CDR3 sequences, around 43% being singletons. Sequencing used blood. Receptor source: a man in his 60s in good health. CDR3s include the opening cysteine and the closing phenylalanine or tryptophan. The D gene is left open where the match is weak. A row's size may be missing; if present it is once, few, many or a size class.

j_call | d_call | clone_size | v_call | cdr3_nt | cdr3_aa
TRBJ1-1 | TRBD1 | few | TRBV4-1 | TGCGCCAGCAGCCAAGATCTAGGGACAGGGCCCATTGAAGCTTTCTTT | CASSQDLGTGPIEAFF
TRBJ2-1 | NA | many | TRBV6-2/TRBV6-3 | TGTGCCAGCAGCCTGGTCGGACAGACCTACAATGAGCAGTTCTTC | CASSLVGQTYNEQFF
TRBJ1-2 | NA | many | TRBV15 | TGTGCCACCAGCGCCCCAGATACACATGCCTATGGCTACACCTTC | CATSAPDTHAYGYTF
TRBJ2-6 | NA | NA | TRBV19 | TGTGCCAGTAGTATAGATCATCAGGTCACTGGGGCCAACGTCCTGACTTTC | CASSIDHQVTGANVLTF
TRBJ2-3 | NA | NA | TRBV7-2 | TGTGCCAGCAGCCGCCGACCGGGAAGCACAGATACGCAGTATTTT | CASSRRPGSTDTQYF
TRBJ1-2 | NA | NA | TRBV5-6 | TGTGCCAGCAGCTTGGGGGCACAACCGAACAGGGAACTACGCTATGGCTACACCTTC | CASSLGAQPNRELRYGYTF
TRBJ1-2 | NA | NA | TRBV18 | TGTGCCAGCTCACAACCGGGAGCACCAAACTATGGCTACACCTTC | CASSQPGAPNYGYTF
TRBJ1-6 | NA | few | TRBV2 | TGTGCCAGCATTTTCCGGGACCCGTATAATTCACCCCTCCACTTT | CASIFRDPYNSPLHF
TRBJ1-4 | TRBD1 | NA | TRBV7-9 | TGTGCCAGCAGCCCCCGGGACAGGGGTGAAAAACTGTTTTTT | CASSPRDRGEKLFF
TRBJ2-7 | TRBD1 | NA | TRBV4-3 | TGCGCCAGCAGCCAAGTCCGGGACAGGAACTACGAGCAGTACTTC | CASSQVRDRNYEQYF
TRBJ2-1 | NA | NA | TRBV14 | TGTGCCAGCAGCCAAGGGACAGCTTCCTACAATGAGCAGTTCTTC | CASSQGTASYNEQFF
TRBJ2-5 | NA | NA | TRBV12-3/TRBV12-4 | TGTGCCAGCGGCAAAGGGCAAGAGACCCAGTACTTC | CASGKGQETQYF
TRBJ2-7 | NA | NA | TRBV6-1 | TGTGCCAGCAGTGACGCGTATGGGGACAATGAGCAGTACTTC | CASSDAYGDNEQYF
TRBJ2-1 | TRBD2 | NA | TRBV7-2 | TGTGCCAGCAGCTACGGCGGGGGGTTAACAAATGAGCAGTTCTTC | CASSYGGGLTNEQFF
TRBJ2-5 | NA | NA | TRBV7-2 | TGTGCCAGCAGCTTAGTGGGTCAGTTACAGGAGACCCAGTACTTC | CASSLVGQLQETQYF
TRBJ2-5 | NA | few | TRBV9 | TGTGCCAGCAGCGTAGCCCCAGGGGCCCGAGAGACCCAGTACTTC | CASSVAPGARETQYF
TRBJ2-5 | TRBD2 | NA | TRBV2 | TGTGCCAGCGGGGGGGTACAGTACTTC | CASGGVQYF
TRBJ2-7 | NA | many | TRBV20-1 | TGCAGTGCGTCCAGGGGCTACGAGCAGTACTTC | CSASRGYEQYF
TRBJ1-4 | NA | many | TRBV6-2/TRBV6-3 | TGTGCCAGCAGTTACAACCGACCGAATGAAAAACTGTTTTTT | CASSYNRPNEKLFF
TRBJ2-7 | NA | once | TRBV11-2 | TGTGCCAGCAGCACTCAGAGGGGGGCCTACGAGCAGTACTTC | CASSTQRGAYEQYF
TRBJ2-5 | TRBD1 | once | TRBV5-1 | TGCGCCAGCAATCCAGGGGGAGTGGAGACCCAGTACTTC | CASNPGGVETQYF
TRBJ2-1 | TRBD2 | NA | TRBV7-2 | TGTGCCACCAAGGAGACGGGAGGGTACAATGAGCAGTTCTTC | CATKETGGYNEQFF
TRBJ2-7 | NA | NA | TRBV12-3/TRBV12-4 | TGTGCCAGCAGCCGTTCTGGGGAAACCTACGAGCAGTACTTT | CASSRSGETYEQYF
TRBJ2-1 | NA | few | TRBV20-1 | TGCAGTGCTAGAGATGGCTCTTACTCCTACAATGAGCAGTTCTTC | CSARDGSYSYNEQFF
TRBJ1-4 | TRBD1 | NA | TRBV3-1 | TGTGCCAGCAGCCACCTAGGACAGGGGTTAAATGAAAAACTGTTTTTT | CASSHLGQGLNEKLFF
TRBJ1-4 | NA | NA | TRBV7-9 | TGTGCCAGCAGCGAGGACAGCAGAAATGAAAAACTGTTTTTT | CASSEDSRNEKLFF
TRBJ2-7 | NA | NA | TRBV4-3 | TGCGCCAGCAGCCAAGATCGGGCAGGTTATTACGAGCAGTACTTC | CASSQDRAGYYEQYF
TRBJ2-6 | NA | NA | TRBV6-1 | TGTGCCAGCAGTCGGACAGCCACCGTTAAATCTGGGGCCAACGTCCTGACTTTC | CASSRTATVKSGANVLTF
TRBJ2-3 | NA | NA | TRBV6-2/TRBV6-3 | TGTGCCAGCAGTTACCAAGAGGGGCGAGACTCCTCATGGGATACGCAGTATTTT | CASSYQEGRDSSWDTQYF
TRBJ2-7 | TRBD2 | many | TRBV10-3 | TGTGCCATCAGTGAAGGAGCGGGGGCTTACGAGCAGTACTTC | CAISEGAGAYEQYF
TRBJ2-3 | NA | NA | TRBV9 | TGTGCCAGCAGCGGAACTGAGGATACGCAGTATTTT | CASSGTEDTQYF